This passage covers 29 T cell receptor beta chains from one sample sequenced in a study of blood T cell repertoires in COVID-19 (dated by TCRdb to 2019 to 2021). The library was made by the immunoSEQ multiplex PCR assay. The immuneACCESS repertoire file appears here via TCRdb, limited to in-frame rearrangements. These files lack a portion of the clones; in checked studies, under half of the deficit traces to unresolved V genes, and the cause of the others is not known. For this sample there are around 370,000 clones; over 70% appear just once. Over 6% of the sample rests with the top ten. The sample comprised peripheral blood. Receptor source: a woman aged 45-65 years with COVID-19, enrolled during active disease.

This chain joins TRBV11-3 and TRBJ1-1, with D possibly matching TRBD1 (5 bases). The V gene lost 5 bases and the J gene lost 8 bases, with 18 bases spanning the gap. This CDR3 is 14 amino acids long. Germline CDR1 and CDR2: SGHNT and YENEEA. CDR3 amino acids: CASSPPVGGLEAFF. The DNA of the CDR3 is TGTGCCAGCAGCCCCCCAGTGGGGGGGTTAGAAGCTTTCTTT.

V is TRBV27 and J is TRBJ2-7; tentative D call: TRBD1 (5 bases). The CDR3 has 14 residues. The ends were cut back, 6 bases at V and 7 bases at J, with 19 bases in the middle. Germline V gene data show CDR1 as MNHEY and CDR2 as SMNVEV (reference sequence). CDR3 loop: CASSRTGFVKEQYF. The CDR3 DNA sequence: TGTGCCAGCAGCCGAACAGGTTTTGTTAAAGAGCAGTACTTC.

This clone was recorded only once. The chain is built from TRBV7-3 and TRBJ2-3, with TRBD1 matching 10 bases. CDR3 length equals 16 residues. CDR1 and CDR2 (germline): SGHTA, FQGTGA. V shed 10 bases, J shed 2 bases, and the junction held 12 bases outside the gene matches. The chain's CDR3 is CATSPGTGAITDTQYF. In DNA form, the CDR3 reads TGTGCCACCTCTCCCGGGACAGGGGCTATCACAGATACGCAGTATTTT. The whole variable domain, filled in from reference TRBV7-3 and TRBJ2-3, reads GAGVSQTPSNKVTEKGKYVELRCDPISGHTALYWYRQSLGQGPEFLIYFQGTGAADDSGLPNDRFFAVRPEGSVSTLKIQRTERGDSAVYLCATSPGTGAITDTQYFGPGTRLTVL.

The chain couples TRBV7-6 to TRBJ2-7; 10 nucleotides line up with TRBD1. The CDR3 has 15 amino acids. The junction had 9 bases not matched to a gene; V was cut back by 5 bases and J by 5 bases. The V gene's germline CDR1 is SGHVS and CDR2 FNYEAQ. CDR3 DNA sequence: TGTGCCAGCAGCCTTCCCGGGACAGGGGCTAACGAGCAGTACTTC. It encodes CASSLPGTGANEQYF.

This chain's CDR3 is CASSLGPAGSTGELFF. Here the CDR3 DNA reads TGTGCCAGCAGCTTAGGTCCAGCGGGTAGCACCGGGGAGCTGTTTTTT. The J gene is TRBJ2-2, the V gene TRBV7-2; D perhaps matches TRBD2 (6 bases). From germline, CDR1 is SGHTA and CDR2 FQGNSA. The CDR3 has 16 residues. Trimming took off 1 base at V and 4 bases at J, with 13 bases between the two ends.

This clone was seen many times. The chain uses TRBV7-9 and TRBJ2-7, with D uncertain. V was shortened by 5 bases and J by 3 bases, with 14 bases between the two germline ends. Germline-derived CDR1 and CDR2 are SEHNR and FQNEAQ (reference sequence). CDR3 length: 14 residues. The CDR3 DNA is TGTGCCAGCAGCCCCATGGGCTTGGTCTACGAGCAGTACTTC. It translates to CASSPMGLVYEQYF.

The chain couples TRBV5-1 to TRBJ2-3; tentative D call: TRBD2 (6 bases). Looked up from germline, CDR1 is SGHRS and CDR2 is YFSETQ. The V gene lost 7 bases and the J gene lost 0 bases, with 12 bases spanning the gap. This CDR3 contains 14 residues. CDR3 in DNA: TGCGCCAGCGGATATAGCGGTAGCACAGATACGCAGTATTTT. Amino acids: CASGYSGSTDTQYF. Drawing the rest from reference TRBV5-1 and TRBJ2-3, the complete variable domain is KAGVTQTPRYLIKTRGQQVTLSCSPISGHRSVSWYQQTPGQGLQFLFEYFSETQRNKGNFPGRFSGRQFSNSRSEMNVSTLELGDSALYLCASGYSGSTDTQYFGPGTRLTVL.

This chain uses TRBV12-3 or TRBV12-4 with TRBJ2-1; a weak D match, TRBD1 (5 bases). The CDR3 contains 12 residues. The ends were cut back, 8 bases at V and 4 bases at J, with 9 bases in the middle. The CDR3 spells CASGGQYNEQFF. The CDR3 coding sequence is TGTGCCAGCGGTGGACAATACAATGAGCAGTTCTTC.

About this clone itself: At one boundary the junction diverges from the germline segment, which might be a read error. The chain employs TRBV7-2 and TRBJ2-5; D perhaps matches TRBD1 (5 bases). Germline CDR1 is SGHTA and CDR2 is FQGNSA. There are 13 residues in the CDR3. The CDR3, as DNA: TGTGCCAGCAGCCCCCCCTGGGGCAGGGAACAGGACTTC. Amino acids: CASSPPWGREQDF.

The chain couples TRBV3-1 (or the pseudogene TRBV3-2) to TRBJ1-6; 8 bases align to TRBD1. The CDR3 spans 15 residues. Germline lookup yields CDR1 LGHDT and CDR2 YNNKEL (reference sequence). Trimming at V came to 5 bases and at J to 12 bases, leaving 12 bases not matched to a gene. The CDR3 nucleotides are TGTGCCAGCAGCTCCCGGGACAGGACCGGTAGACCCCTCCACTTT. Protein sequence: CASSSRDRTGRPLHF.

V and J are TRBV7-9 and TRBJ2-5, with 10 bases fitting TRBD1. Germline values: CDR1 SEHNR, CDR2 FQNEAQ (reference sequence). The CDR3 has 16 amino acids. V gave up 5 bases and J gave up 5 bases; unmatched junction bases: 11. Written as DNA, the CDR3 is TGTGCCAGCAGCCGGAGGAAGACAGGGGGCGCGGAGACCCAGTACTTC. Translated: CASSRRKTGGAETQYF.

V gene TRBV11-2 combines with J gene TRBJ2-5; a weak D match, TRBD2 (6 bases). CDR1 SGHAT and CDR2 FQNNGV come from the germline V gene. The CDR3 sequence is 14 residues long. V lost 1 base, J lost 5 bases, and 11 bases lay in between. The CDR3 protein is CASSLGVSGETQYF. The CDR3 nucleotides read TGTGCCAGCAGCTTAGGGGTGAGCGGGGAGACCCAGTACTTC.

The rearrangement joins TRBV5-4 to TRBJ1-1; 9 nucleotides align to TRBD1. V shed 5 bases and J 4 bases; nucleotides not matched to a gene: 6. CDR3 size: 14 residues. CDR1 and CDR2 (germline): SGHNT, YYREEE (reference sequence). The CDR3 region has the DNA TGTGCCAGCAGTATAGCGACAGGGGGCACTGAAGCTTTCTTT. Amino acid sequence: CASSIATGGTEAFF. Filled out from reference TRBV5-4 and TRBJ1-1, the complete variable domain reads ETGVTQSPTHLIKTRGQQVTLRCSSQSGHNTVSWYQQALGQGPQFIFQYYREEENGRGNFPPRFSGLQFPNYSSELNVNALELDDSALYLCASSIATGGTEAFFGQGTRLTVV.

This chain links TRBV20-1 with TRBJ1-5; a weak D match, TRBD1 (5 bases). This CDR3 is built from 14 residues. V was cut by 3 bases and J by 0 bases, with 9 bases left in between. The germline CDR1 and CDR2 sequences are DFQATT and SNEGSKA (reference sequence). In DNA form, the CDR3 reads TGCAGTGCTAGTAGGACAACTAGCAATCAGCCCCAGCATTTT. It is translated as CSASRTTSNQPQHF.

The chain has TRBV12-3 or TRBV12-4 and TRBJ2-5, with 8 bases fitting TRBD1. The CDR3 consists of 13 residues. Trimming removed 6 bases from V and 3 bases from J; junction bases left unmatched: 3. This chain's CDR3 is CASRTGAEETQYF. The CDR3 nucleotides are TGTGCCAGCAGGACAGGGGCGGAAGAGACCCAGTACTTC.

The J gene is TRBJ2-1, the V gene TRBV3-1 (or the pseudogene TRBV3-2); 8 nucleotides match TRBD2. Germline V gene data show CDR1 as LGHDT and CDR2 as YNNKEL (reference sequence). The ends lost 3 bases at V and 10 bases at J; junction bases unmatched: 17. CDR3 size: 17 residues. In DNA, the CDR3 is TGTGCCAGCAGCCATGCAGCGCGGCTAGCGGGCAGGCCGGAGCAGTTCTTC. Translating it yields CASSHAARLAGRPEQFF.

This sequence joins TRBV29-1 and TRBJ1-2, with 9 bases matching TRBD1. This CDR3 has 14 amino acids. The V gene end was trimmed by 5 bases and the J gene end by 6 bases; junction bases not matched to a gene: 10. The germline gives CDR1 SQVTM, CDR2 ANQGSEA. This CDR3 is CSVSLGTGRDGYTF. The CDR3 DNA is TGCAGCGTTTCCCTCGGGACAGGGCGCGATGGCTACACCTTC.

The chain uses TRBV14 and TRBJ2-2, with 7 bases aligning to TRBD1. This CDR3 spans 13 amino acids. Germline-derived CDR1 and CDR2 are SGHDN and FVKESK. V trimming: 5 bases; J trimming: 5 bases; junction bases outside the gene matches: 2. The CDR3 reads CASSYRGTGELFF. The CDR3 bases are TGTGCCAGCAGCTACAGGGGTACCGGGGAGCTGTTTTTT.

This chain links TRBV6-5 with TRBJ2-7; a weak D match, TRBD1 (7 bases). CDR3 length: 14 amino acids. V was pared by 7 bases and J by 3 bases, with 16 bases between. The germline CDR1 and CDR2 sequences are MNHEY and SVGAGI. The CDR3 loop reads CASTPAQGGYEQYF. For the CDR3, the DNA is TGTGCCAGCACTCCAGCCCAGGGGGGCTACGAGCAGTACTTC.

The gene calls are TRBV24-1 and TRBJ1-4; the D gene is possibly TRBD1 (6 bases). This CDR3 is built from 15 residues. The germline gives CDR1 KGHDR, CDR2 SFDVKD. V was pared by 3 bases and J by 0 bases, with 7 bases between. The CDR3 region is CATSDAGATNEKLFF. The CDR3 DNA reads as TGTGCCACCAGTGATGCAGGGGCAACTAATGAAAAACTGTTTTTT.

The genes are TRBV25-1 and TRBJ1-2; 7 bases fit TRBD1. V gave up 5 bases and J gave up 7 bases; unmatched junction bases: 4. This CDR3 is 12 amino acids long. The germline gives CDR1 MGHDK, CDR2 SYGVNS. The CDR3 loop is CASSRTGRGYTF. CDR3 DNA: TGTGCCAGCAGTAGGACAGGACGTGGCTACACCTTC.

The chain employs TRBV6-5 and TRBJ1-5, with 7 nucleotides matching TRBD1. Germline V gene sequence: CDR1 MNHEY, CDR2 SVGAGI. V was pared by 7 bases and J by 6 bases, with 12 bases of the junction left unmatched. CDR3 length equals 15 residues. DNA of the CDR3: TGTGCCAGCACTAAGACAGGGTCCTTGGCTCAGCCCCAGCATTTT. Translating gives CASTKTGSLAQPQHF.

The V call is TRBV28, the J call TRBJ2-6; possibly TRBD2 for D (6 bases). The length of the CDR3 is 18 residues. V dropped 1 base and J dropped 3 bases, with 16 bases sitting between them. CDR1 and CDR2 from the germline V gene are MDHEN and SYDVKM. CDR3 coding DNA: TGTGCCAGCAGTTTATCTGTTTTCGGGGGTGATGGGGCCAACGTCCTGACTTTC. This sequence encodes CASSLSVFGGDGANVLTF.

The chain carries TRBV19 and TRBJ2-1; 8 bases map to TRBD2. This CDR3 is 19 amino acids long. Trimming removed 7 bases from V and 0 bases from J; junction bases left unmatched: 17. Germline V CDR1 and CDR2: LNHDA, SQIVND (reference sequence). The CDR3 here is CASTKAGGGVPSSYNEQFF. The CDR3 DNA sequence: TGTGCCAGTACCAAGGCGGGGGGCGGGGTCCCGAGCTCCTACAATGAGCAGTTCTTC. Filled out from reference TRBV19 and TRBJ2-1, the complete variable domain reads DGGITQSPKYLFRKEGQNVTLSCEQNLNHDAMYWYRQDPGQGLRLIYYSQIVNDFQKGDIAEGYSVSREKKESFPLTVTSAQKNPTAFYLCASTKAGGGVPSSYNEQFFGPGTRLTVL.

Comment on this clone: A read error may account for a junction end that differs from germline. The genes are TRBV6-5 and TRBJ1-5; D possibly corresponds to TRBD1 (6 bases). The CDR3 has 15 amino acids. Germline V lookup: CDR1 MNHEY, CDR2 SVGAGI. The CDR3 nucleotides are TGTGCCAGCAGGCAACAGGGAAATAGCTATCAGCCCCAGCATTTT. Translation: CASRQQGNSYQPQHF.

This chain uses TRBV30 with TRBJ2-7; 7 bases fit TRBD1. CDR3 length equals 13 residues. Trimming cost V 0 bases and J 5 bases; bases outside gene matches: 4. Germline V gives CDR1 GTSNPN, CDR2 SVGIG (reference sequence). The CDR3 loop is CAWSVQGGHEQYF. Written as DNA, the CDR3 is TGTGCCTGGAGTGTACAAGGGGGCCACGAGCAGTACTTC.

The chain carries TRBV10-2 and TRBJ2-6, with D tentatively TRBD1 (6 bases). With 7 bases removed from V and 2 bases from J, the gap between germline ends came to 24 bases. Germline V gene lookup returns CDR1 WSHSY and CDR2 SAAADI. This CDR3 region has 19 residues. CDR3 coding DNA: TGCGCCAGCACCTTCACTCTGACAGGTATCCGTCCTGGGGCCAACGTCCTGACTTTC. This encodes CASTFTLTGIRPGANVLTF.

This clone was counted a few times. The CDR3 sequence is CASSENIGQGSYGYTF. DNA for the CDR3: TGTGCCAGTAGCGAGAACATAGGACAGGGTAGCTATGGCTACACCTTC. The chain uses TRBV19 and TRBJ1-2; 8 bases map to TRBD1. V gave up 6 bases and J gave up 4 bases; unmatched junction bases: 13. CDR1 and CDR2 from the germline V gene are LNHDA and SQIVND (reference sequence). The CDR3 has 16 amino acids.

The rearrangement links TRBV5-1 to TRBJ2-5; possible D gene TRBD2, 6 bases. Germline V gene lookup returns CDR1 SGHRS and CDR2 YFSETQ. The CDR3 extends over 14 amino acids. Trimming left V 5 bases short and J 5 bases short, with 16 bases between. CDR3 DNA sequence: TGCGCCAGCAGTTATTGGGACGGAGGGGAGACCCAGTACTTC. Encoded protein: CASSYWDGGETQYF.